The rows below give T cell receptor beta chains drawn from one sample of a study of response to subunit inactivated influenza vaccine. TCRdb used MiXCR to reprocess the RT-PCR reads, holding one entry per CDR3 protein. Of roughly 630,000 distinct CDR3 sequences listed, about 15% are singletons. Sequencing used PBMCs from blood, obtained 14 days before vaccination. Source of these receptors: a man aged 45-60 years who received an inactivated influenza vaccine. Both conserved end residues are part of each CDR3. Fields, in order: J gene, V gene, CDR3 protein.

TRBJ2-3 | TRBV4-2 | CASSQGTGGQGTDTQYF
TRBJ1-1 | TRBV10-3 | CAISPDRESEAFF
TRBJ2-5 | TRBV9 | CASSTSPPAGGKETQYF
TRBJ2-7 | TRBV29-1 | CSARSGQGPEQYF
TRBJ2-1 | TRBV2 | CASSEMMASGGNEQFF
TRBJ1-6 | TRBV30 | CAWSVEANSPLHF
TRBJ1-2 | TRBV12-3/TRBV12-4 | CASTVTGRDGYTF
TRBJ2-6 | TRBV27 | CASSLSIPGAGANVLTF
TRBJ2-7 | TRBV12-3/TRBV12-4 | CASSPYAPNEQYF
TRBJ1-1 | TRBV30 | CAWSVPGGKAFF
TRBJ1-1 | TRBV18 | CASSPSLGGNTEAFF
TRBJ2-3 | TRBV12-3/TRBV12-4 | CASIISGQGRDTQYF
TRBJ2-4 | TRBV6-5 | CASSSGSNKAKNIQYF
TRBJ1-1 | TRBV20-1 | CSAQVAQGALNTEAFF
TRBJ1-5 | TRBV7-3 | CASTADGDYSNQPQHF
TRBJ1-4 | TRBV20-1 | CCARNPVPTTNEKLFF